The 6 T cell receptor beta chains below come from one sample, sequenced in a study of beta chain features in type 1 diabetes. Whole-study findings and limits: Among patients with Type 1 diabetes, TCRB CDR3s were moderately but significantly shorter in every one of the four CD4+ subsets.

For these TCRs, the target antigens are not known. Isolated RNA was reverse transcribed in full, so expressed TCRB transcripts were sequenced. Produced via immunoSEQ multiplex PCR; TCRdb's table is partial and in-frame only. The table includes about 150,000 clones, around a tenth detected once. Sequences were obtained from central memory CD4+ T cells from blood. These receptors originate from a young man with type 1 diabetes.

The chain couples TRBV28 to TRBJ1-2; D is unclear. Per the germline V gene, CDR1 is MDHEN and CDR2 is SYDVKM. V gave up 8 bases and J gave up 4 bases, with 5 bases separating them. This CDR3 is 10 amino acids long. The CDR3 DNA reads TGTGCCAGCTACGGCTATGGCTACACCTTC. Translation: CASYGYGYTF.

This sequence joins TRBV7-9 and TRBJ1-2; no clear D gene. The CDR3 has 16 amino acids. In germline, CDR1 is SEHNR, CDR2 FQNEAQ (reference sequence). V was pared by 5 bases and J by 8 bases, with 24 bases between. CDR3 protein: CASSQPSESADQGYTF. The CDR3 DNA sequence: TGTGCCAGCAGCCAACCAAGCGAATCGGCAGATCAGGGCTACACCTTC. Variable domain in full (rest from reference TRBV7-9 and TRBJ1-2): DTGVSQNPRHKITKRGQNVTFRCDPISEHNRLYWYRQTLGQGPEFLTYFQNEAQLEKSRLLSDRFSAERPKGSFSTLEIQRTEQGDSAMYLCASSQPSESADQGYTFGSGTRLTVV.

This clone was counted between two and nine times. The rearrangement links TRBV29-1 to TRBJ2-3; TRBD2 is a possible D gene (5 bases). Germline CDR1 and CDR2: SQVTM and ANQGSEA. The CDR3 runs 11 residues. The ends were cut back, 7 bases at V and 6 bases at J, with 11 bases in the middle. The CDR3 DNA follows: TGCAGCGCTGCTAGCTCCGATACGCAGTATTTT. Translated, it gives CSAASSDTQYF.

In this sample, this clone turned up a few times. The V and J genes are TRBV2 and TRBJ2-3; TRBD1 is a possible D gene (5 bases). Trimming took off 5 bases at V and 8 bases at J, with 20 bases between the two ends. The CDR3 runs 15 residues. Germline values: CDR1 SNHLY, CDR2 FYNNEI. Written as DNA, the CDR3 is TGTGCCAGCAGTTCCACATCAGGACACCTGGGTACGCAGTATTTT. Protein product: CASSSTSGHLGTQYF.

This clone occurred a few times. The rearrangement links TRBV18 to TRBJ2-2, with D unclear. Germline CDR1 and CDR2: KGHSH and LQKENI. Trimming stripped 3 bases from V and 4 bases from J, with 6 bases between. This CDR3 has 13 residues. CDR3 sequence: CASSPRSTGELFF. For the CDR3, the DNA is TGTGCCAGCTCACCGCGGAGCACCGGGGAGCTGTTTTTT.

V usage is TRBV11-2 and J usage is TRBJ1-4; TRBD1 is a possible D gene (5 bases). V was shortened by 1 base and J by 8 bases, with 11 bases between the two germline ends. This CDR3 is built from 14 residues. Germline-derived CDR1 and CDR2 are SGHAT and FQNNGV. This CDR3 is CASSLAGGWEKLFF. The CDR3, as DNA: TGTGCCAGCAGCTTAGCGGGGGGTTGGGAAAAACTGTTTTTT.